Below, 27 T cell receptor beta chains from the same sample are listed, as sequenced in a study of molecular identifiers for immune sequencing clone quantification. MiXCR was run by TCRdb on the PCR reads, yielding one entry per CDR3 protein. The sample consists of about 9,800 distinct CDR3 sequences, just under 20% of them appearing once. Sequenced input: naive CD8+ T cells from blood, with Jurkat cell RNA spiked in. Documented subset: FACS-sorted CD8+CD4-CCR7+CD45RA+ naive T cells. Receptors were obtained from a human donor in good health. Some libraries in this study had Jurkat cell RNA spiked in.

This clonotype is termed medium-sized. This chain uses TRBV27 with TRBJ2-3; 10 nucleotides agree with TRBD1. The J segment lost 4 bases and the V segment lost 6 bases, leaving 4 bases of the junction unmatched. This CDR3 has 14 residues. Germline V gene lookup returns CDR1 MNHEY and CDR2 SMNVEV (reference sequence). CDR3 residues: CASRRQGASDTQYF. The CDR3 DNA reads as TGTGCCAGCAGGAGACAGGGGGCATCAGATACGCAGTATTTT.

By its share, this clonotype is medium-sized (0.01 to 0.1%). This sequence joins TRBV5-1 and TRBJ2-2; a possible D gene is TRBD1 (6 bases). The V and J ends lost 0 bases and 6 bases respectively, with 12 bases between them. The CDR3 runs 15 residues. CDR1 SGHRS and CDR2 YFSETQ come from the germline V gene. The CDR3, as DNA: TGCGCCAGCAGCTTGGAGTCAGGGGAATCCGGGGAGCTGTTTTTT. Protein: CASSLESGESGELFF.

Many counts were recorded for this clonotype. The V gene is TRBV7-2, the J gene TRBJ2-7; D gene unclear. Germline values: CDR1 SGHTA, CDR2 FQGNSA. V was pared by 3 bases and J by 5 bases, with 11 bases between. CDR3 length: 13 residues. Here the CDR3 DNA reads TGTGCCAGCAGCTTTCAAGGCCTTAACGAGCAGTACTTC. This codes for CASSFQGLNEQYF. The full variable domain, with the rest looked up from reference TRBV7-2 and TRBJ2-7, is GAGVSQSPSNKVTEKGKDVELRCDPISGHTALYWYRQSLGQGLEFLIYFQGNSAPDKSGLPSDRFSAERTGGSVSTLTIQRTQQEDSAVYLCASSFQGLNEQYFGPGTRLTVT.

The sample holds many counts of this clonotype. The V gene is TRBV5-4, the J gene TRBJ1-1; D is undetermined. The V and J ends lost 4 bases and 8 bases respectively, with 15 bases between them. The CDR3 runs to 13 residues. The germline CDR1 and CDR2 sequences are SGHNT and YYREEE (reference sequence). The DNA of the CDR3 is TGTGCCAGCAGCATAGGCTGGGCAGCGGAAGCTTTCTTT. Protein sequence: CASSIGWAAEAFF.

Concerning this clonotype itself: A read error may account for a junction end that differs from germline. The genes are TRBV6-6 and TRBJ2-3; the D call may be TRBD1 or TRBD2 (5 bases each). This CDR3 comprises 16 residues. CDR1 and CDR2 from the germline V gene are MNHNY and SVGAGI (reference sequence). CDR3 DNA: TGTGCCAGCATCGGAACGGGGCTCACGAACGCAGATACGCAGTACTTT. It encodes CASIGTGLTNADTQYF.

This clonotype was found many times. This chain joins TRBV27 and TRBJ2-1; 7 bases fit TRBD1. The trim removed 5 bases at V and 2 bases at J, leaving 9 bases unmatched. Germline CDR1 is MNHEY and CDR2 is SMNVEV (reference sequence). This CDR3 has 16 amino acids. The CDR3 spells CASSRTQGITYNEQFF. The CDR3 coding sequence is TGTGCCAGCAGTAGAACACAGGGGATTACCTACAATGAGCAGTTCTTC.

This clonotype has ten or more counts. V usage is TRBV6-2 or TRBV6-3 and J usage is TRBJ1-1; no firm D call. Between the trimmed V and J ends, which lost 2 bases and 0 bases, there was a span of 13 bases. The CDR3 consists of 16 residues. Germline assignment: CDR1 MNHEY and CDR2 SVGEGT. The CDR3 here is CASSYSRGLLNTEAFF. DNA of the CDR3: TGTGCCAGCAGTTACAGTCGAGGACTTCTGAACACTGAAGCTTTCTTT.

DNA of the CDR3: TGCGCCAGCAGCCCGGTCAGTTCTTTGGGACAGGGGCGCGGGACGCAGTATTTT. This codes for CASSPVSSLGQGRGTQYF. V gene TRBV5-1 combines with J gene TRBJ2-3; 10 positions agree with TRBD1. Germline V gives CDR1 SGHRS, CDR2 YFSETQ. The V gene end was trimmed by 4 bases and the J gene end by 9 bases; junction bases not matched to a gene: 20. There are 18 residues in the CDR3.

In this sample, this clonotype is medium-sized. The V and J genes are TRBV5-1 and TRBJ2-5; D call uncertain. Germline V gives CDR1 SGHRS, CDR2 YFSETQ. Trimming took off 0 bases at V and 5 bases at J, with 11 bases between the two ends. The CDR3 loop spans 14 amino acids. The CDR3 nucleotides are TGCGCCAGCAGCTTGGTGCGGTCTAAGGAGACCCAGTACTTC. Translation: CASSLVRSKETQYF.

Note on this clonotype: With a much larger clone just one base away, this may be a read error. The chain has TRBV6-2 or TRBV6-3 and TRBJ2-1, with a weak D call TRBD1 (5 bases). CDR1 is MNHEY and CDR2 is SVGEGT in the germline V gene. The CDR3 length is 12 residues. V was cut by 7 bases and J by 15 bases, with 19 bases left in between. The CDR3 loop reads CASTDSGAGWFF. For the CDR3, the DNA is TGTGCCAGCACCGACAGTGGGGCCGGATGGTTCTTC.

This clonotype was found many times. The chain links TRBV7-2 to TRBJ2-2; D is possibly TRBD2 (6 bases). Germline V gives CDR1 SGHTA, CDR2 FQGNSA. V was trimmed by 7 bases and J by 4 bases, leaving 25 bases between them. CDR3 size: 18 residues. The CDR3 region has the DNA TGTGCCAGCACCCGCTACACGTTAGGGCGGGGCGGCACCGGGGAGCTGTTTTTT. It specifies CASTRYTLGRGGTGELFF.

As for this clonotype: The junction shows a germline mismatch at one end, possibly a read error. The chain combines TRBV19 with TRBJ2-2, with D possibly matching TRBD2 (5 bases). This CDR3 has 12 amino acids. Germline V gives CDR1 LNHDA, CDR2 SQIVND (reference sequence). The CDR3 here is CASSFRTGELFF. The CDR3 nucleotides read TGTGCCAGTAGTTTCCGGACCGGGGAGCTGTTCTTT.

This clonotype is labeled medium-sized. The chain employs TRBV6-2 or TRBV6-3 and TRBJ2-7; D not certain. Germline assignment: CDR1 MNHEY and CDR2 SVGEGT. The CDR3 extends over 12 amino acids. V shed 0 bases and J shed 4 bases, with 4 bases lying between them. CDR3 residues: CASSYSPYEQYF. CDR3 coding DNA: TGTGCCAGCAGTTACTCTCCATACGAGCAGTACTTC.

By proportion, this clonotype is medium-sized (0.01 to 0.1%). CDR3 in amino acids: CASSDTTSRFETQYF. CDR3 sequence (DNA): TGCGCCAGCAGCGATACGACTAGTCGATTCGAGACCCAGTACTTC. The chain couples TRBV4-3 to TRBJ2-5; tentative D call: TRBD2 (6 bases). Per germline, CDR1 LGHNA and CDR2 YSLEER. The CDR3 is made up of 15 amino acids. Trimming stripped 5 bases from V and 5 bases from J, with 18 bases between.

This clonotype has ten or more counts. This rearrangement joins TRBV5-1 to TRBJ2-3; the D call may be TRBD1 or TRBD2 (5 bases each). CDR1 is SGHRS and CDR2 is YFSETQ in the germline V gene. This CDR3 has 14 amino acids. V was cut by 3 bases and J by 7 bases, with 15 bases left in between. CDR3 coding DNA: TGCGCCAGCAGCTACGGGGCCCCCGGGAATACGCAGTATTTT. As protein: CASSYGAPGNTQYF.

This clonotype is a singleton in its sample. The chain links TRBV5-1 to TRBJ2-1; D is perhaps TRBD1 (6 bases). The CDR3 contains 20 residues. Trimming pared 4 bases from V and 0 bases from J, leaving 26 bases between. Germline CDR1 and CDR2: SGHRS and YFSETQ. The CDR3 sequence is CASSLGQMGLEWGSYNEQFF. The CDR3 coding sequence is TGCGCCAGCAGCCTCGGACAGATGGGGTTGGAGTGGGGCTCCTACAATGAGCAGTTCTTC.

This clonotype showed up many times. The chain employs TRBV19 and TRBJ2-7; 10 nucleotides align to TRBD1. Germline V CDR1 and CDR2: LNHDA, SQIVND (reference sequence). Germline trimming cut 4 bases from V and 5 bases from J; bases unmatched to any gene: 8. The CDR3 is 15 amino acids. This chain's CDR3 is CASSNPDRGRDEQYF. In nucleotides, the CDR3 is TGTGCCAGTAGTAACCCAGACAGGGGGCGCGACGAGCAGTACTTC. Full variable domain (missing parts from reference TRBV19 and TRBJ2-7): DGGITQSPKYLFRKEGQNVTLSCEQNLNHDAMYWYRQDPGQGLRLIYYSQIVNDFQKGDIAEGYSVSREKKESFPLTVTSAQKNPTAFYLCASSNPDRGRDEQYFGPGTRLTVT.

This clonotype is medium-sized in the sample. The chain recombines TRBV7-9 with TRBJ2-1, with 8 bases identical to TRBD2. CDR1 SEHNR and CDR2 FQNEAQ come from the germline V gene (reference sequence). The V gene end was trimmed by 5 bases and the J gene end by 0 bases; junction bases not matched to a gene: 15. This CDR3 is built from 19 residues. As DNA, the CDR3 is TGTGCCAGCAGCGCCTTGGGGCGGGAGGCGATCAGCTCCTACAATGAGCAGTTCTTC. This sequence encodes CASSALGREAISSYNEQFF.

This clonotype is categorized as medium-sized. V usage is TRBV21-1 and J usage is TRBJ1-5; the D call TRBD1 from the table was never checked on the DNA. TRBV21-1 is assigned pseudogene status. There are 21 residues in the CDR3. CDR3 sequence (DNA): TGTGCCAGCAGCAAAATCGAGTCTGGGGCCGGGGCAATCGGCGGCAATCAGCCCCAGCATTTT. Its translation: CASSKIESGAGAIGGNQPQHF.

This clonotype showed up just a few times. The V and J genes are TRBV12-3 or TRBV12-4 and TRBJ1-1, with no clear D. The CDR3 spans 11 residues. V lost 8 bases, J lost 6 bases, and 10 bases lay in between. The CDR3 spells CASLDGPEAFF. The CDR3 DNA is TGTGCCAGCCTTGATGGGCCTGAAGCTTTCTTT.

Within the sample, this clonotype is medium-sized. This rearrangement joins TRBV20-1 to TRBJ2-3; 9 bases agree with TRBD2. Germline assignment: CDR1 DFQATT and CDR2 SNEGSKA (reference sequence). The CDR3 runs to 15 residues. Trimming at V came to 4 bases and at J to 3 bases, leaving 8 bases not matched to a gene. Here the CDR3 DNA reads TGCAGTGCTACTAGGCTAGCGGGACCTACAGATACGCAGTATTTT. Translating it yields CSATRLAGPTDTQYF.

In its sample, this clonotype was seen many times. The chain employs TRBV27 and TRBJ2-7; TRBD2 matches at 11 bases. Per the germline V gene, CDR1 is MNHEY and CDR2 is SMNVEV (reference sequence). Trimming cost V 8 bases and J 2 bases; bases outside gene matches: 11. The CDR3 loop spans 16 amino acids. The CDR3 DNA sequence: TGTGCCAGCGCAAACTCAGGGACTAGCGGTACCTACGAGCAGTACTTC. Translation: CASANSGTSGTYEQYF.

By share, this clonotype ranks as medium-sized. This rearrangement joins TRBV7-6 to TRBJ2-3; D remains ambiguous. Trimming stripped 1 base from V and 6 bases from J, with 14 bases between. The germline V gene has CDR1 SGHVS and CDR2 FNYEAQ. This CDR3 comprises 15 residues. CDR3 nucleotides: TGTGCCAGCAGCTTAGGCCCCTCCCTCTCCGATACGCAGTATTTT. Amino acid sequence: CASSLGPSLSDTQYF.

This clonotype was seen only a few times. The rearrangement links TRBV11-2 to TRBJ1-1; tentatively, D is TRBD1 (5 bases). With 1 base removed from V and 7 bases from J, the gap between germline ends came to 7 bases. CDR1 SGHAT and CDR2 FQNNGV come from the germline V gene. This CDR3 spans 12 amino acids. The CDR3 loop is CASSLVRDEAFF. The CDR3 DNA follows: TGTGCCAGCAGCTTAGTCAGGGATGAAGCTTTCTTT.

There are many counts of this clonotype. The rearrangement joins TRBV5-1 to TRBJ1-1; no clear D. Germline V gives CDR1 SGHRS, CDR2 YFSETQ. The CDR3 loop spans 14 amino acids. V lost 2 bases, J lost 1 base, and 9 bases lay in between. The chain's CDR3 is CASSFGNPNTEAFF. CDR3 nucleotides: TGCGCCAGCAGCTTCGGAAACCCGAACACTGAAGCTTTCTTT.

This clonotype is medium-sized. This rearrangement joins TRBV2 to TRBJ2-3, with D maybe TRBD2 (6 bases). CDR3 size: 15 residues. Per the germline V gene, CDR1 is SNHLY and CDR2 is FYNNEI. V was trimmed by 8 bases and J by 5 bases, leaving 20 bases between them. Here the CDR3 DNA reads TGTGCCAGCCACACTAGCCTGGAACTACGAGATACGCAGTATTTT. Protein sequence: CASHTSLELRDTQYF. The whole variable domain, filled in from reference TRBV2 and TRBJ2-3, reads EPEVTQTPSHQVTQMGQEVILRCVPISNHLYFYWYRQILGQKVEFLVSFYNNEISEKSEIFDDQFSVERPDGSNFTLKIRSTKLEDSAMYFCASHTSLELRDTQYFGPGTRLTVL.

This chain connects TRBV5-4 to TRBJ1-1; D is unresolved. Germline V gene lookup returns CDR1 SGHNT and CDR2 YYREEE (reference sequence). This CDR3 is 14 amino acids long. V lost 5 bases and J 10 bases, leaving 21 bases between the germline ends. The CDR3 DNA reads TGTGCCAGCAGTCAGCTGGAGGATAGGGATATAGCTTTCTTT. This codes for CASSQLEDRDIAFF.